These T cell receptor beta chains were read from a single sample in a study of cytomegalovirus exposure and HLA in healthy donors. The data were produced by immunoSEQ multiplex PCR, yet TCRdb's version contains in-frame clones alone and is incomplete. The repertoire holds 200,000 to 300,000 clones, with approximately 84% as singletons. The specimen sequenced was PBMCs. These receptors were collected from a middle-aged woman in good health and CMV-seropositive. Both conserved end residues are part of each CDR3. A D gene is named only where the DNA matches it firmly. Expanded clones get a size class; other rows say once, few or many, or leave the size out.

D gene: TRBD2
V gene: TRBV4-2
clone size: -
J gene: TRBJ2-7
CDR3 DNA: TGTGCCAGCAGCCTCGGACTAGCGGGGACCTACGAGCAGTACTTC
CDR3 protein: CASSLGLAGTYEQYF

D gene: TRBD1
V gene: TRBV6-5
clone size: -
J gene: TRBJ2-1
CDR3 DNA: TGTGCCAGCCGCATCAGGGGGGAGCAGTTCTTC
CDR3 protein: CASRIRGEQFF

D gene: TRBD1
V gene: TRBV5-1
clone size: -
J gene: TRBJ2-7
CDR3 DNA: TGCGCCAGCAGCACCTCCGGGACAGGATCCTACGAGCAGTACTTC
CDR3 protein: CASSTSGTGSYEQYF

D gene: -
V gene: TRBV10-1
clone size: -
J gene: TRBJ2-3
CDR3 DNA: TGCGCCAGCAGTGAGGGTAGAGGCACAGATACGCAGTATTTT
CDR3 protein: CASSEGRGTDTQYF

D gene: -
V gene: TRBV7-5
clone size: -
J gene: TRBJ2-7
CDR3 DNA: TGTGCCAGAAGCACTGGACTAGCTGACTACGAGCAGTACTTC
CDR3 protein: CARSTGLADYEQYF

D gene: -
V gene: TRBV28
clone size: once
J gene: TRBJ1-4
CDR3 DNA: TGTGCCAGCAGTTTAACTCCTAATGAAAAACTGTTTTTT
CDR3 protein: CASSLTPNEKLFF

D gene: TRBD1
V gene: TRBV11-1
clone size: -
J gene: TRBJ2-7
CDR3 DNA: TGTGCCAGCAGCGCAGGTTGGGCAGGACAGGGCTACGAGCAGTACTTC
CDR3 protein: CASSAGWAGQGYEQYF

D gene: TRBD1
V gene: TRBV6-4
clone size: once
J gene: TRBJ2-3
CDR3 DNA: TGTGCCAGCAGCATTGGGTCTGGACAGGTTACAGATACGCAGTATTTT
CDR3 protein: CASSIGSGQVTDTQYF

D gene: -
V gene: TRBV2
clone size: -
J gene: TRBJ2-6
CDR3 DNA: TGTGCCAGCAGCGCCAGGGAATCTGGGGCCAACGGCCTGACTTTC
CDR3 protein: CASSARESGANGLTF

D gene: TRBD1
V gene: TRBV28
clone size: -
J gene: TRBJ2-2
CDR3 DNA: TGTGCCAGCAGAAGACAGGGGGGGGACACCGGGGAGCTGTTTTTT
CDR3 protein: CASRRQGGDTGELFF

D gene: -
V gene: TRBV30
clone size: -
J gene: TRBJ2-1
CDR3 DNA: TGTGCCTGGAGTTCCCGGCTAGTCAACAATCATGAGCAGTTCTTC
CDR3 protein: CAWSSRLVNNHEQFF

D gene: -
V gene: TRBV6-1
clone size: -
J gene: TRBJ1-1
CDR3 DNA: TGTGCCAGCAGGGCACAGAACACTGAAGCTTTCTTT
CDR3 protein: CASRAQNTEAFF

D gene: -
V gene: TRBV6-1
clone size: -
J gene: TRBJ2-2
CDR3 DNA: TGTGCCAGCAGGAAGGGGGTCGGCACCGGGGAGCTGTTTTTT
CDR3 protein: CASRKGVGTGELFF

D gene: TRBD1
V gene: TRBV7-2
clone size: -
J gene: TRBJ2-7
CDR3 DNA: TGTGCCAGCAGCCTGGGGACAGCAAACTACGAGCAGTACTTC
CDR3 protein: CASSLGTANYEQYF

D gene: TRBD1
V gene: TRBV9
clone size: few
J gene: TRBJ1-2
CDR3 DNA: TGTGCCAGCAGTGTTGGGACAGGGGGCCTCGATGGCTACACCTTC
CDR3 protein: CASSVGTGGLDGYTF

D gene: -
V gene: TRBV12-5
clone size: -
J gene: TRBJ1-4
CDR3 DNA: TGTGCTAGTGGTCCCTGGCAGGGTAGGGAAAAACTGTTTTTT
CDR3 protein: CASGPWQGREKLFF

D gene: -
V gene: TRBV28
clone size: -
J gene: TRBJ2-1
CDR3 DNA: TGTGCCAGCAGTTTAATTGCGGGAATCTACAATGAGCAGTTCTTC
CDR3 protein: CASSLIAGIYNEQFF

D gene: -
V gene: TRBV14
clone size: -
J gene: TRBJ2-1
CDR3 DNA: TGTGCCAGCAGCCAAGTAGGGCGGGGCTCCTACAATGAGCAGTTCTTC
CDR3 protein: CASSQVGRGSYNEQFF

D gene: -
V gene: TRBV2
clone size: -
J gene: TRBJ2-1
CDR3 DNA: TGTGCCAGCTCAGAACAGGCGAACAATGAGCAGTTCTTC
CDR3 protein: CASSEQANNEQFF

D gene: TRBD2
V gene: TRBV6-5
clone size: -
J gene: TRBJ2-7
CDR3 DNA: TGTGCCAGCAGCTATGGACTAGCGGAGCCCTACGAGCAGTACTTC
CDR3 protein: CASSYGLAEPYEQYF

D gene: TRBD1
V gene: TRBV28
clone size: -
J gene: TRBJ1-6
CDR3 DNA: TGTGCCAGCAGTTTGCGGCGTACAGGGGGCGGGGGCCATAATTCACCCCTCCACTTT
CDR3 protein: CASSLRRTGGGGHNSPLHF

D gene: TRBD2
V gene: TRBV30
clone size: -
J gene: TRBJ2-1
CDR3 DNA: TGTGCCTGGAGATCTCTAGCGGGAGGGATACTACAGCAGTTCTTC
CDR3 protein: CAWRSLAGGILQQFF

D gene: TRBD1
V gene: TRBV12-5
clone size: -
J gene: TRBJ1-1
CDR3 DNA: TGTGCTAGTGGAGGGGACAGGGCAATGAACACTGAAGCTTTCTTT
CDR3 protein: CASGGDRAMNTEAFF

D gene: TRBD2
V gene: TRBV4-2
clone size: once
J gene: TRBJ2-7
CDR3 DNA: TGTGCCAGCAGCCAAGATGTTCAAGCGGGAAGGTACGAGCAGTACTTC
CDR3 protein: CASSQDVQAGRYEQYF

D gene: TRBD2
V gene: TRBV9
clone size: -
J gene: TRBJ2-5
CDR3 DNA: TGTGCCAGCAGCGTAGGTATTGGAAGCGGGAGGGCTCAAGAGACCCAGTACTTC
CDR3 protein: CASSVGIGSGRAQETQYF